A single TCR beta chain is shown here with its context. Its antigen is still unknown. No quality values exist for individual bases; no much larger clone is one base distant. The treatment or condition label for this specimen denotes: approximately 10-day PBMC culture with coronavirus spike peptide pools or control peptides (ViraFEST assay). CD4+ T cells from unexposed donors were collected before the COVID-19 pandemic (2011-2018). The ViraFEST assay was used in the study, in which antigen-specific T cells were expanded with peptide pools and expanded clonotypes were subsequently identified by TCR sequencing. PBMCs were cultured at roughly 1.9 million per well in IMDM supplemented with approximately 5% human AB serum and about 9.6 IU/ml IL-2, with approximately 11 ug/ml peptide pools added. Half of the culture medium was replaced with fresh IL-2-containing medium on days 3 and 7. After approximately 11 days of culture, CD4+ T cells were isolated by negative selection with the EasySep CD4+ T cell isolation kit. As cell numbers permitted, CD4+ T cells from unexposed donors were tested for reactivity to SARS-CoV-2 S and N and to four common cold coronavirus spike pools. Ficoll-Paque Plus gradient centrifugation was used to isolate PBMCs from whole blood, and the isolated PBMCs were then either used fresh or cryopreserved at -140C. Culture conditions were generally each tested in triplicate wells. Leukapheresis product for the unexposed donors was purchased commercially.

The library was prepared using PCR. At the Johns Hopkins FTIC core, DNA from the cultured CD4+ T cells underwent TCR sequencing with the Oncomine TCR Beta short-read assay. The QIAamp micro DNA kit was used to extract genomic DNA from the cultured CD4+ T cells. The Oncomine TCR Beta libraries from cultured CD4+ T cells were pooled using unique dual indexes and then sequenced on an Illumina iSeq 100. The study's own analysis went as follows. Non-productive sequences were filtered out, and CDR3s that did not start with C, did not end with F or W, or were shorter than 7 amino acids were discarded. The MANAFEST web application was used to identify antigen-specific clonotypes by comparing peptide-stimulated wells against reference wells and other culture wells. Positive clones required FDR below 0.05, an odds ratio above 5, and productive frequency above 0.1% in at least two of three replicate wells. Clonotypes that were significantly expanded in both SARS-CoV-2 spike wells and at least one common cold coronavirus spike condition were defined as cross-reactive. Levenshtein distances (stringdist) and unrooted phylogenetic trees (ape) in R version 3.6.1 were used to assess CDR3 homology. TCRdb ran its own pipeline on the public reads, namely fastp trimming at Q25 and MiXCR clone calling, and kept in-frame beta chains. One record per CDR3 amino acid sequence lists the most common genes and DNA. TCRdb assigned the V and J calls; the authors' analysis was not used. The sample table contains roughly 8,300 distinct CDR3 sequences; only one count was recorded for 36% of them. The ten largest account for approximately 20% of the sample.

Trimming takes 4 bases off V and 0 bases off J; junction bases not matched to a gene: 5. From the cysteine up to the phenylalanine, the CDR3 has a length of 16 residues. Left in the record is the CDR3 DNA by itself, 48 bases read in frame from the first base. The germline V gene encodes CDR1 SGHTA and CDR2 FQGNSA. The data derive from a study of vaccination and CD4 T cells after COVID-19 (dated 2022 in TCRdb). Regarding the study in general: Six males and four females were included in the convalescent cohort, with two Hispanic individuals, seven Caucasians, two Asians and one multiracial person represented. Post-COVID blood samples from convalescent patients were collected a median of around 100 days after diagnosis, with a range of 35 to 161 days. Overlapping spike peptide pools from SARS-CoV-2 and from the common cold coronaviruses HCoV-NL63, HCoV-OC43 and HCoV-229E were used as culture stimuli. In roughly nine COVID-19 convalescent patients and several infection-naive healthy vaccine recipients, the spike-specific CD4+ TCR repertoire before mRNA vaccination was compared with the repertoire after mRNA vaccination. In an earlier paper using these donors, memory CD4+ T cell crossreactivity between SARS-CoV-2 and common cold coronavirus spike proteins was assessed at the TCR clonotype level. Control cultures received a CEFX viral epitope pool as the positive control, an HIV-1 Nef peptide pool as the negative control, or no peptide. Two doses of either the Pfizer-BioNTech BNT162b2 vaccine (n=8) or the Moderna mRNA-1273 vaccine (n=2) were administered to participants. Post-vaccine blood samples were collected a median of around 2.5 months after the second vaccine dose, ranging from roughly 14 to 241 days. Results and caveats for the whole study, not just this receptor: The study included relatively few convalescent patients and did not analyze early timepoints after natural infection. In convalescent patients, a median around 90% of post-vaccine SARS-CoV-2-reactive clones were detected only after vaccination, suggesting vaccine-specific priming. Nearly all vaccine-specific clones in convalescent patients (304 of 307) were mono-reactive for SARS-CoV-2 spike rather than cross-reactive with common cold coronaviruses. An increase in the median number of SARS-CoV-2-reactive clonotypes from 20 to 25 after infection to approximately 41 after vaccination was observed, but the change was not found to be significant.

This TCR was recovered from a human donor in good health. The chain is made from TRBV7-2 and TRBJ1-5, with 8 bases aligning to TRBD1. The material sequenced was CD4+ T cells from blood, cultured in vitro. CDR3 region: CASSSGQGHSNQPQHF. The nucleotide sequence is TGTGCCAGCAGCTCCGGACAGGGTCATAGCAATCAGCCCCAGCATTTT.